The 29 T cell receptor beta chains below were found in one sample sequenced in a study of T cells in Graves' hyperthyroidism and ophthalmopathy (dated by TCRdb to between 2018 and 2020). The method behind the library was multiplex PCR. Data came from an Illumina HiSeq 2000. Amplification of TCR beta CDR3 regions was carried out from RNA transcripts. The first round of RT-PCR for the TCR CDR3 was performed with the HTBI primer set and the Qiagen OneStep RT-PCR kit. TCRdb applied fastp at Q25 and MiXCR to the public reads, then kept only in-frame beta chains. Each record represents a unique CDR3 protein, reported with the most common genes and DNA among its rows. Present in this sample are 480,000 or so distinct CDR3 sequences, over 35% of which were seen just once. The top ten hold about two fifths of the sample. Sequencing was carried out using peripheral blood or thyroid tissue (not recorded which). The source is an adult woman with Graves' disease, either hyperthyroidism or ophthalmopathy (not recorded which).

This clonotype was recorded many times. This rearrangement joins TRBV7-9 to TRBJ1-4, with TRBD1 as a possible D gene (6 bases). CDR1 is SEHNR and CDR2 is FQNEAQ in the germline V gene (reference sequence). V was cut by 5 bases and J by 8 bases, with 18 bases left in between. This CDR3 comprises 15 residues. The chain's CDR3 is CASSRSTGSGEKLFF. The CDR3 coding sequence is TGTGCCAGCAGCCGCTCAACAGGGAGCGGGGAAAAACTGTTTTTT.

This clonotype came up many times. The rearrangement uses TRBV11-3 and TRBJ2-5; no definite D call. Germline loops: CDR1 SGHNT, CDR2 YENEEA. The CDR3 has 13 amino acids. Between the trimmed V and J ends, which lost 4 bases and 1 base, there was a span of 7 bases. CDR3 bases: TGTGCCAGCAGCTCGGAGATCCAAGAGACCCAGTACTTC. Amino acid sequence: CASSSEIQETQYF.

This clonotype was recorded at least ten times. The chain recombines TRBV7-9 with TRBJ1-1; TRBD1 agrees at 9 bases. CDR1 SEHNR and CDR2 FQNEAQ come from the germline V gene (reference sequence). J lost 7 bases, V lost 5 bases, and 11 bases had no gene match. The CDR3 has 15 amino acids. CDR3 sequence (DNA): TGTGCCAGCAGCCGCGGAGTACAGGGGGCTGGTGAAGCTTTCTTT. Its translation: CASSRGVQGAGEAFF.

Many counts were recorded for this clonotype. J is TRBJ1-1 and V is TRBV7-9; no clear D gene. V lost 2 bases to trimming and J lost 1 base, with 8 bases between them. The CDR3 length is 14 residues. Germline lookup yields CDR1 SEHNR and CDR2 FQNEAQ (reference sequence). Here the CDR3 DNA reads TGTGCCAGCAGCTTATACGCGGGGAACACTGAAGCTTTCTTT. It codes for CASSLYAGNTEAFF.

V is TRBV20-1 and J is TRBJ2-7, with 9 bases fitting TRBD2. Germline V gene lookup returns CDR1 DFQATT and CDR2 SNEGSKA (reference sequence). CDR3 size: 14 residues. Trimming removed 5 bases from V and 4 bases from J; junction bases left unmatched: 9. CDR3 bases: TGCAGTGCTTACATAGCGGGAGTACAATACGAGCAGTACTTC. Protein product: CSAYIAGVQYEQYF.

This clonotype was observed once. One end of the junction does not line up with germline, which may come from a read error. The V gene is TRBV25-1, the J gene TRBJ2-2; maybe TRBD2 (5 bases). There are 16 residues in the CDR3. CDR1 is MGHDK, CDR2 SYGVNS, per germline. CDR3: CASSPKAGKGTGELFF. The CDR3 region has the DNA TGTGCTAGCAGCCCTAAGGCGGGTAAAGGCACCGGGGAGCTGTTTTTT.

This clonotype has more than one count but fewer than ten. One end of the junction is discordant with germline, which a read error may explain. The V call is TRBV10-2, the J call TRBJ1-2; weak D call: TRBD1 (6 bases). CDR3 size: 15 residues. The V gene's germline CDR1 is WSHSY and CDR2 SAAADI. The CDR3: CASSPGGGQIYGYTF. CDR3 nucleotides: TGTGCCAGCAGCCCTGGTGGGGGGCAAATCTATGGCTACACCTTC.

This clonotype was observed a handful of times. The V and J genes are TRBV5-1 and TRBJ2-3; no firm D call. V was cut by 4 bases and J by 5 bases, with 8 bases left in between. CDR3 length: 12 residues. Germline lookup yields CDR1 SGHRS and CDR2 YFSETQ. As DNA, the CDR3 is TGCGCCAGCAGCATCGACGGAGATACGCAGTATTTT. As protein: CASSIDGDTQYF.

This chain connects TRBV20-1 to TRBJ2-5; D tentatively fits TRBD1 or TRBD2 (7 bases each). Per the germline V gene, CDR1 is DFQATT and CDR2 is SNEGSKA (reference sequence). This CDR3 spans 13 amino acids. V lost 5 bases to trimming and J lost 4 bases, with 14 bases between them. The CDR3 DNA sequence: TGCAGTGCTTCCCAGGGGGGGGCAGAGACCCAGTACTTC. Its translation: CSASQGGAETQYF.

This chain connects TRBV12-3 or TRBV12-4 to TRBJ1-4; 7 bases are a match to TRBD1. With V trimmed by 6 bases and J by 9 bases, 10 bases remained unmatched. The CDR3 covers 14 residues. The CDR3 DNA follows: TGTGCCAGCAGGGTAGACAGGGTCCGGAAAAAACTGTTTTTT. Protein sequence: CASRVDRVRKKLFF.

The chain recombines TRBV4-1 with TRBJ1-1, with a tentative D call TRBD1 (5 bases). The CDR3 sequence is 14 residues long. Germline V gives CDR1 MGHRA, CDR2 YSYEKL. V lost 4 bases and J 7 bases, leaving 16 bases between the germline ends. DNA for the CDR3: TGCGCCAGCAGCCCCTACCCGGGACTGTTTGAAGCTTTCTTT. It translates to CASSPYPGLFEAFF.

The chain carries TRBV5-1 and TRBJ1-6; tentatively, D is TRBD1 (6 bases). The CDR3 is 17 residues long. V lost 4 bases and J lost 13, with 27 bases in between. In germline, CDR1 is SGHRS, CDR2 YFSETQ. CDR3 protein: CASSPESGDGGNQPLHF. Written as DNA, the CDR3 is TGCGCCAGCAGCCCGGAATCCGGGGACGGGGGCAATCAGCCCCTCCACTTT.

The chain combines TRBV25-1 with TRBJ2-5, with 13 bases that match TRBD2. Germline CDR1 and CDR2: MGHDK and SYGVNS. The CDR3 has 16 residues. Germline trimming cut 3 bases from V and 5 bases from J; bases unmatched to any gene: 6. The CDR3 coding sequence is TGTGCCAGCAGTGACAGACTAGCGGGAGGCCGGGAGACCCAGTACTTC. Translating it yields CASSDRLAGGRETQYF.

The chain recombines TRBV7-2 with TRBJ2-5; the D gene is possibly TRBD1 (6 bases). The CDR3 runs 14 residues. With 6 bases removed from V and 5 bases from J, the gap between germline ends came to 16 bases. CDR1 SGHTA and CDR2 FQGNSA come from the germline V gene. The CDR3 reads CASRPQGRGETQYF. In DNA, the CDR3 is TGTGCCAGCAGACCTCAGGGAAGGGGGGAGACCCAGTACTTC.

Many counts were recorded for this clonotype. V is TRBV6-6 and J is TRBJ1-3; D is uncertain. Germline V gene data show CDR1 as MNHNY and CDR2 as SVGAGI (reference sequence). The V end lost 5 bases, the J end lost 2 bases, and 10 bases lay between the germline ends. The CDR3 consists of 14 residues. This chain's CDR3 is CASSKITAGNTIYF. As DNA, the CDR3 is TGTGCCAGCAGTAAGATAACGGCTGGAAACACCATATATTTT.

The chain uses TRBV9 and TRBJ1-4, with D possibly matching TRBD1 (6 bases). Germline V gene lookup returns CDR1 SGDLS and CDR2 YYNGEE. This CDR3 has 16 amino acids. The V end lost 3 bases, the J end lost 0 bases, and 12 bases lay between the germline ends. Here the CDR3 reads CASSALPGATNEKLFF. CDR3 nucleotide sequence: TGTGCCAGCAGCGCCTTGCCAGGGGCAACTAATGAAAAACTGTTTTTT.

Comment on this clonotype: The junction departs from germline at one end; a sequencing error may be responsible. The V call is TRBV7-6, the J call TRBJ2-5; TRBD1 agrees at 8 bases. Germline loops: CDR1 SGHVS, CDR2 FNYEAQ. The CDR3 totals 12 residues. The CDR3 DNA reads TGTGCTAGCAACAGGGGGTACGAGACCCAGTACTTC. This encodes CASNRGYETQYF.

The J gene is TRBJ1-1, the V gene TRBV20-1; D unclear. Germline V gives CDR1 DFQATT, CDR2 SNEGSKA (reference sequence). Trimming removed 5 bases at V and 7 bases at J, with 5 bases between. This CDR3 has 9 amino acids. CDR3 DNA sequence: TGCAGTGCTCCAGGTGAAGCTTTCTTT. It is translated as CSAPGEAFF.

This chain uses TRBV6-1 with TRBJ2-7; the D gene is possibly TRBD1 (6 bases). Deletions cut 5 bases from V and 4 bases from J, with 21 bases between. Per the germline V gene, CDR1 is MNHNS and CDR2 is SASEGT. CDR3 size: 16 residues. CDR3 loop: CASSHSPLQGWYEQYF. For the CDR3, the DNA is TGTGCCAGCAGTCATTCGCCATTACAGGGTTGGTACGAGCAGTACTTC.

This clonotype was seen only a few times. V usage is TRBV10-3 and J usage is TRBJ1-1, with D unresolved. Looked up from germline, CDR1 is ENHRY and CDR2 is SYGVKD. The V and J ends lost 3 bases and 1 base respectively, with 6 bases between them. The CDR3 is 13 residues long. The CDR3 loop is CAISDRGNTEAFF. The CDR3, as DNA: TGTGCCATCAGTGACCGGGGGAACACTGAAGCTTTCTTT.

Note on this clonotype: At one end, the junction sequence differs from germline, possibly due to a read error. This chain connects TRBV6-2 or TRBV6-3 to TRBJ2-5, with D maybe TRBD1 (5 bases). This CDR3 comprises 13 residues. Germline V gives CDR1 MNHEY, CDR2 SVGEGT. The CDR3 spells CASSSDSSETQHF. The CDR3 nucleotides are TGTGCCAGCAGTTCCGACAGCTCTGAGACCCAGCACTTC.

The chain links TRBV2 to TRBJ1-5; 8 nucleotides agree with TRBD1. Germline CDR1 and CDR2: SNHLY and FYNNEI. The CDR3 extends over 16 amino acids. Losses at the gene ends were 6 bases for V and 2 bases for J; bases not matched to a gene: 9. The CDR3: CASRDRDLMGNQPQHF. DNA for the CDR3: TGTGCCAGCAGGGACAGGGACCTTATGGGCAATCAGCCCCAGCATTTT.

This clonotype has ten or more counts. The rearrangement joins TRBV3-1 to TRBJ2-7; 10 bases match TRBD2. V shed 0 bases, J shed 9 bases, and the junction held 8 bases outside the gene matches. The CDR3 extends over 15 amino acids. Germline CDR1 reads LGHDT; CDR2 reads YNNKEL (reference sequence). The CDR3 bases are TGTGCCAGCAGCCAAGATGCTAGCGGGAGTGTAGGGCAGTACTTC. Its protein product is CASSQDASGSVGQYF.

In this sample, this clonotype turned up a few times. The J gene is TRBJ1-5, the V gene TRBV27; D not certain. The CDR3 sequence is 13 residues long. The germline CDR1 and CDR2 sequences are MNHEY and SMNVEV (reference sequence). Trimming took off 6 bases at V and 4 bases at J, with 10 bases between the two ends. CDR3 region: CASSVVPNQPQHF. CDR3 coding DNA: TGTGCCAGCAGCGTGGTCCCTAATCAGCCCCAGCATTTT.

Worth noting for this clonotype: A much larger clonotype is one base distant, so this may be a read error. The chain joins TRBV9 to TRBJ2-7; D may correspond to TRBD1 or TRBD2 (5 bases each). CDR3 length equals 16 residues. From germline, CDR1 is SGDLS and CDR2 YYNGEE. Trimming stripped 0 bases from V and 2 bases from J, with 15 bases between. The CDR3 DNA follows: TGTGCCAGCAGCGTAGCCGGGGCAGAATTTACCTACGAGCAGTACTTC. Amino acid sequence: CASSVAGAEFTYEQYF.

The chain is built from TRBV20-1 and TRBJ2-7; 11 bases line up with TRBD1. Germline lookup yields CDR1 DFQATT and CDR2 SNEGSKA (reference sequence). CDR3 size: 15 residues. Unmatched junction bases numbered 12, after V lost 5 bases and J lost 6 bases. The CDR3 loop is CSAPPWDRGFGEQYF. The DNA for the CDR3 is TGCAGTGCTCCCCCCTGGGACAGGGGGTTCGGCGAGCAGTACTTC.

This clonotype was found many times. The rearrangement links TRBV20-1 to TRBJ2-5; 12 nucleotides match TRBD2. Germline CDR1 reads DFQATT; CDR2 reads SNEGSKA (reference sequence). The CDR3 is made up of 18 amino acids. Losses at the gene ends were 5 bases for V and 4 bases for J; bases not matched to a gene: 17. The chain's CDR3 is CSASSTLLAGGGVETQYF. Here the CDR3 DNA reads TGCAGTGCTTCGTCTACCCTCCTAGCGGGAGGGGGGGTAGAGACCCAGTACTTC.

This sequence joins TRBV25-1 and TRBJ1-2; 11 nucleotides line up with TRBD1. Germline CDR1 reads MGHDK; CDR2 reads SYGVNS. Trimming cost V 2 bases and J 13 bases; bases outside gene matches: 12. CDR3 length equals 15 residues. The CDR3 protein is CASSETPSGQGVLTF. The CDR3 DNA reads TGTGCCAGCAGTGAAACACCGTCGGGACAGGGGGTTCTCACCTTC.

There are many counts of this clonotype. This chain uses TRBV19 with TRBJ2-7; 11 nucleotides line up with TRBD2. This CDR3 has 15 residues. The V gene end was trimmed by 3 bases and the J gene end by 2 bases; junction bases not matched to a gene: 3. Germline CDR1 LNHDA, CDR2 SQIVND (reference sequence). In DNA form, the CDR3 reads TGTGCCAGTAGTATGGGGACTAGCGGAACCTACGAGCAGTACTTC. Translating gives CASSMGTSGTYEQYF.